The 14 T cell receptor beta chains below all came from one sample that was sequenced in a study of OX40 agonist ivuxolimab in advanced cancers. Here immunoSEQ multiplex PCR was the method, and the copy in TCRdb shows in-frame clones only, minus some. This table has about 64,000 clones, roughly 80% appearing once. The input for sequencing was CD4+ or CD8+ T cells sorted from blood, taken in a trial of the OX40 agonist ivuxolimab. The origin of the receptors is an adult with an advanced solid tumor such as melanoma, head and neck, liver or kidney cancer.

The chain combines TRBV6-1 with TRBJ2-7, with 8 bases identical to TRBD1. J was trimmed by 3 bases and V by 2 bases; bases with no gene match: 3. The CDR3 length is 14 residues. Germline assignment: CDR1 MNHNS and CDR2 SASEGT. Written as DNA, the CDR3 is TGTGCCAGCAGTGAACAGGGGGCATTCTACGAGCAGTACTTC. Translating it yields CASSEQGAFYEQYF.

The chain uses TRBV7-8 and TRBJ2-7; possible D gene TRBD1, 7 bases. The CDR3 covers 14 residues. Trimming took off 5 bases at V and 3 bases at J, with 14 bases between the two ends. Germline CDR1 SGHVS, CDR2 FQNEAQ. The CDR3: CASSRAGGYYEQYF. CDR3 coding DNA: TGTGCCAGCAGCAGAGCAGGGGGGTACTACGAGCAGTACTTC.

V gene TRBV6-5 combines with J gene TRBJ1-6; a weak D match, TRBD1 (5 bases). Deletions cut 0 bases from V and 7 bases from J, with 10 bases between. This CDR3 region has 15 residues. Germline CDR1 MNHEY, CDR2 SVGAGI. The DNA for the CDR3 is TGTGCCAGCAGTTACTCCTCAGGGTTGAATTCACCCCTCCACTTT. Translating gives CASSYSSGLNSPLHF.

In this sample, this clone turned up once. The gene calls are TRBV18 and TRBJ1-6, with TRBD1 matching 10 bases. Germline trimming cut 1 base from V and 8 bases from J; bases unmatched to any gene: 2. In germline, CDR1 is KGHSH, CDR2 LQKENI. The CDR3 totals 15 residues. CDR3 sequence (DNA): TGTGCCAGCTCACCACGCGGGACAGGGGATTCACCCCTCCACTTT. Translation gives CASSPRGTGDSPLHF.

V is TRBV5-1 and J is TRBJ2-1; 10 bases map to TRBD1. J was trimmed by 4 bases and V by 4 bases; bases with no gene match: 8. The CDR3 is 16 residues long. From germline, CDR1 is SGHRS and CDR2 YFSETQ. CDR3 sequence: CASSADRGRMYNEQFF. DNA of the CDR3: TGCGCCAGCAGCGCCGACAGGGGGCGGATGTACAATGAGCAGTTCTTC.

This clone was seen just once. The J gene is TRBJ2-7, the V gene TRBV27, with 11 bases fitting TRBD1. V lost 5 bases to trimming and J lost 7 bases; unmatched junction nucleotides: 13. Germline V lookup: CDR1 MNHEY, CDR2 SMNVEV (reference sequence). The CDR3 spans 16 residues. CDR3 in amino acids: CASSPTAGTGGYEQYF. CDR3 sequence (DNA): TGTGCCAGCAGTCCTACCGCCGGGACAGGGGGTTATGAGCAGTACTTC.

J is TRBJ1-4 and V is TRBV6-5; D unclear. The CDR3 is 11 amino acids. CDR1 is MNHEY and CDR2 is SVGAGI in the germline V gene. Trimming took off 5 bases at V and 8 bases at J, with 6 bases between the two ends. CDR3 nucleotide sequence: TGTGCCAGCAGTGAGGGCGAAAAACTGTTTTTT. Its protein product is CASSEGEKLFF.

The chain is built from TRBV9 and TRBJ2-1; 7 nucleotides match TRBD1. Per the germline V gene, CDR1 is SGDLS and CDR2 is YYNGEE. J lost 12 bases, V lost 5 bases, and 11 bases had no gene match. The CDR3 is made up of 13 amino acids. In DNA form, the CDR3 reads TGTGCCAGCAGTCGTATCGAGGGGGCGATGCAGTTCTTC. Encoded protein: CASSRIEGAMQFF.

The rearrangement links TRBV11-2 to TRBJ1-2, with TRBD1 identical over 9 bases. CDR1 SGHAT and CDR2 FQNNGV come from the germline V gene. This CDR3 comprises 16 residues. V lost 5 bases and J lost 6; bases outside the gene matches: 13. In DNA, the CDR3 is TGTGCCAGCAGCGATCAACAGGGGGCCTTGCACAATGGCTACACCTTC. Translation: CASSDQQGALHNGYTF.

The CDR3 DNA reads TGTGCCAGCAGTCGTAAAGCGGGAGGATACAATGAGCAGTTCTTC. Protein sequence: CASSRKAGGYNEQFF. The chain couples TRBV6-5 to TRBJ2-1; TRBD2 matches 9 bases. CDR3 size: 15 residues. V lost 5 bases, J lost 4 bases, and 6 bases stayed unmatched. CDR1 is MNHEY, CDR2 SVGAGI, per germline.

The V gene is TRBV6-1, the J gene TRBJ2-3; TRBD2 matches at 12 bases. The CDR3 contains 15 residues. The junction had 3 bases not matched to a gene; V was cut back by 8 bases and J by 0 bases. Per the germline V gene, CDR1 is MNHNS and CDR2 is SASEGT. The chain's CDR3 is CASQTSGGSTDTQYF. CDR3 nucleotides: TGTGCCAGCCAGACTAGCGGGGGTAGCACAGATACGCAGTATTTT.

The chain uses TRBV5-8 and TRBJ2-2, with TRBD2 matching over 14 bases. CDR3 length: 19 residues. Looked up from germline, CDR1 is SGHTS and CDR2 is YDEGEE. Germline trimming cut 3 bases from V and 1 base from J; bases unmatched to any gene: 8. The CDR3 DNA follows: TGTGCCAGCAGCTCCTCCGGGACTAGCGGGAGCTGGAACACCGGGGAGCTGTTTTTT. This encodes CASSSSGTSGSWNTGELFF.

The CDR3 loop is CATSRGDTDQPQHF. In DNA form, the CDR3 reads TGTGCCACCAGCCGCGGGGACACCGATCAGCCCCAGCATTTT. The chain uses TRBV15 and TRBJ1-5, with a tentative D call TRBD1 (6 bases). V dropped 5 bases and J dropped 5 bases, with 13 bases sitting between them. The CDR3 contains 14 residues. Germline CDR1 reads LNHNV; CDR2 reads YYDKDF (reference sequence). The whole variable domain, remainder taken from reference TRBV15 and TRBJ1-5, is DAMVIQNPRYQVTQFGKPVTLSCSQTLNHNVMYWYQQKSSQAPKLLFHYYDKDFNNEADTPDNFQSRRPNTSFCFLDIRSPGLGDTAMYLCATSRGDTDQPQHFGDGTRLSIL.

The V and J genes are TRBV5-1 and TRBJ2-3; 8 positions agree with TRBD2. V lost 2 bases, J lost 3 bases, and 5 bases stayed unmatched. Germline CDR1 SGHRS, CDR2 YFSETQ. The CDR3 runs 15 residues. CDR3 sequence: CASSFSGGPTDTQYF. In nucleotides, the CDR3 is TGCGCCAGCAGCTTCTCGGGAGGGCCGACAGATACGCAGTATTTT.